A single sample is the source of the 24 T cell receptor beta chains below, sequenced in a study of shared clonotypes between healthy human individuals. The data were produced by immunoSEQ multiplex PCR, yet TCRdb's version contains in-frame clones alone and is incomplete. The sample consists of 2 million to 2.5 million clones, 85% to 95% of them appearing once. Material for sequencing was naive CD4+ T cells sorted from blood. Subset here: CD45RA+ positively selected. The origin of the receptors is a man between 18 and 29 years old in good health.

This sequence joins TRBV5-4 and TRBJ2-7; 7 bases are shared with TRBD1. CDR3 length: 15 amino acids. Germline assignment: CDR1 SGHNT and CDR2 YYREEE (reference sequence). After removal of 4 bases from V and 1 base from J, the junction contained 8 bases not matched to a gene. The CDR3 reads CASSLPGQRSYEQYF. The CDR3 region has the DNA TGTGCCAGCAGCCTCCCGGGACAGAGATCCTACGAGCAGTACTTC.

The V and J genes are TRBV5-1 and TRBJ1-4, with TRBD1 as a possible D gene (6 bases). This CDR3 has 16 amino acids. The germline gives CDR1 SGHRS, CDR2 YFSETQ. Trimming cost V 4 bases and J 8 bases, with 21 bases left between them. CDR3 DNA sequence: TGCGCCAGCAGCGTAAACGGCAGGGGATCAGGGGAAAAACTGTTTTTT. This sequence encodes CASSVNGRGSGEKLFF.

This clone was picked up one time. The chain employs TRBV28 and TRBJ2-7, with 9 bases identical to TRBD1. Trimming took 6 bases from V and 3 from J; bases not matched to a gene: 3. There are 13 residues in the CDR3. Per germline, CDR1 MDHEN and CDR2 SYDVKM. CDR3 protein: CASRGTGRYEQYF. The DNA of the CDR3 is TGTGCCAGCAGGGGGACAGGGCGCTACGAGCAGTACTTC.

The chain combines TRBV18 with TRBJ2-5, with D perhaps being TRBD1 or TRBD2 (5 bases each). The end of the DNA aligns better with TRBJ2-7, so the J call may be wrong. This CDR3 contains 14 residues. CDR1 and CDR2 (germline): KGHSH, LQKENI. CDR3 in amino acids: CASTQTGATYEQYF. CDR3 bases: TGTGCCAGCACGCAGACCGGGGCGACCTACGAGCAGTACTTC.

The CDR3 spells CASSSWDGTRNQPQHF. CDR3 nucleotides: TGTGCCAGCAGTAGCTGGGACGGGACCAGGAATCAGCCCCAGCATTTT. The chain is built from TRBV6-6 and TRBJ1-5; maybe TRBD1 (5 bases). This CDR3 is built from 16 residues. Trimming shortened V by 5 bases and J by 4 bases, and 18 bases separated the two germline ends. Germline V gene sequence: CDR1 MNHNY, CDR2 SVGAGI (reference sequence).

V and J are TRBV6-6 and TRBJ2-7; TRBD1 agrees at 7 bases. CDR3 length: 14 amino acids. The junction had 1 base not matched to a gene; V was cut back by 1 base and J by 1 base. Germline CDR1 is MNHNY and CDR2 is SVGAGI (reference sequence). The CDR3 reads CASSYWTGSYEQYF. CDR3 coding DNA: TGTGCCAGCAGTTACTGGACAGGTTCCTACGAGCAGTACTTC.

Concerning this clone: Other DNA sequences within the sample encode an identical CDR3. V usage is TRBV27 and J usage is TRBJ1-6; D remains ambiguous. CDR3 size: 14 residues. Trimming stripped 8 bases from V and 6 bases from J, with 14 bases between. Germline V gives CDR1 MNHEY, CDR2 SMNVEV (reference sequence). The CDR3 nucleotides read TGTGCCAGCTCCGGCCAAACCCTTAATTCACCCCTCCACTTT. Protein product: CASSGQTLNSPLHF.

This chain connects TRBV5-4 to TRBJ2-7; 10 nucleotides match TRBD2. The CDR3 runs to 15 residues. V was pared by 0 bases and J by 7 bases, with 7 bases of the junction left unmatched. CDR1 is SGHNT and CDR2 is YYREEE in the germline V gene (reference sequence). CDR3 region: CASSLGSGGAREQYF. CDR3 in DNA: TGTGCCAGCAGCTTGGGGAGCGGGGGGGCAAGAGAGCAGTACTTC. The full variable domain, rest sourced from reference TRBV5-4 and TRBJ2-7, is ETGVTQSPTHLIKTRGQQVTLRCSSQSGHNTVSWYQQALGQGPQFIFQYYREEENGRGNFPPRFSGLQFPNYSSELNVNALELDDSALYLCASSLGSGGAREQYFGPGTRLTVT.

This chain connects TRBV30 to TRBJ2-5; no definite D call. This CDR3 comprises 11 residues. Germline CDR1 and CDR2: GTSNPN and SVGIG (reference sequence). Trimming pared 3 bases from V and 7 bases from J, leaving 9 bases between. The CDR3 spells CAWRDPRTQYF. The CDR3 region has the DNA TGTGCCTGGAGGGACCCCCGGACCCAGTACTTC.

V gene TRBV6-5 combines with J gene TRBJ1-5, with D possibly being TRBD1 (5 bases). The germline V gene encodes CDR1 MNHEY and CDR2 SVGAGI. Deletions cut 4 bases from V and 3 bases from J, with 10 bases between. The CDR3 consists of 14 residues. This CDR3 is CASSSGQDNQPQHF. CDR3 sequence (DNA): TGTGCCAGCAGTTCCGGACAAGACAATCAGCCCCAGCATTTT.

This clone came up a few times. The chain couples TRBV10-3 to TRBJ2-5, with 8 positions matching TRBD2. TRBJ2-7 explains the end of the DNA better; the J call may be wrong. This CDR3 has 15 amino acids. The germline V gene has CDR1 ENHRY and CDR2 SYGVKD. The CDR3 spells CAISESRRGDYEQYF. CDR3 nucleotides: TGTGCCATCAGTGAGTCGAGGCGGGGGGACTACGAGCAGTACTTC.

The chain employs TRBV9 and TRBJ2-5; D possibly matches TRBD1 or TRBD2 (5 bases each). Trimming took off 2 bases at V and 1 base at J, with 12 bases between the two ends. In germline, CDR1 is SGDLS, CDR2 YYNGEE. The CDR3 has 15 amino acids. CDR3 loop: CASSVGDVRQETQYF. CDR3 DNA sequence: TGTGCCAGCAGCGTTGGGGACGTCCGCCAAGAGACCCAGTACTTC.

The gene calls are TRBV6-1 and TRBJ2-5; unclear D gene. The CDR3 runs to 13 residues. V was trimmed by 2 bases and J by 7 bases, leaving 11 bases between them. Germline CDR1 and CDR2: MNHNS and SASEGT. In DNA form, the CDR3 reads TGTGCCAGCAGTGAAAGGCTCTTGGGGACCCAGTACTTC. It specifies CASSERLLGTQYF.

The chain combines TRBV12-5 with TRBJ2-6; D ambiguous. Germline V lookup: CDR1 LGHNT, CDR2 FRNRAP. V was cut by 6 bases and J by 1 base, with 4 bases left in between. This CDR3 spans 13 amino acids. Written as DNA, the CDR3 is TGTGCTAGTGGGGAGTCTGGGGCCAACGTCCTGACTTTC. Amino acid sequence: CASGESGANVLTF.

The V gene is TRBV10-2, the J gene TRBJ1-1; TRBD1 matches at 9 bases. J lost 1 base, V lost 3 bases, and 15 bases had no gene match. Germline CDR1 WSHSY, CDR2 SAAADI. CDR3 length: 19 amino acids. For the CDR3, the DNA is TGCGCCAGCAGTGATATCGGACAGGGGAAGGTTCGGGAGAACACTGAAGCTTTCTTT. This translates into CASSDIGQGKVRENTEAFF.

This clone has only one observation. The chain employs TRBV9 and TRBJ2-3; 13 nucleotides align to TRBD2. In germline, CDR1 is SGDLS, CDR2 YYNGEE. The CDR3 runs 16 residues. With V trimmed by 0 bases and J by 4 bases, 2 bases remained unmatched. The CDR3 loop is CASSVGTSGGADTQYF. CDR3 DNA sequence: TGTGCCAGCAGCGTAGGGACTAGCGGGGGTGCAGATACGCAGTATTTT.

The V gene is TRBV6-1, the J gene TRBJ2-2; the D call may be TRBD1 or TRBD2 (6 bases each). Trimming removed 7 bases from V and 0 bases from J, with 12 bases in between. Germline CDR1 MNHNS, CDR2 SASEGT. The length of the CDR3 is 15 residues. The CDR3 here is CASTGGLTNTGELFF. CDR3 DNA sequence: TGTGCCAGCACCGGGGGCCTAACGAACACCGGGGAGCTGTTTTTT.

V and J are TRBV27 and TRBJ1-4; tentatively, D is TRBD1 (5 bases). V lost 6 bases, J lost 8 bases, and 16 bases lay in between. The CDR3 is 14 amino acids. In germline, CDR1 is MNHEY, CDR2 SMNVEV (reference sequence). CDR3 coding DNA: TGTGCCAGCAGGAAGCCGGGGCGAGGAGAAAAACTGTTTTTT. It codes for CASRKPGRGEKLFF.

Written as DNA, the CDR3 is TGTGCCTGGAACTCGGACGGATATAGCAATCAGCCCCAGCATTTT. This encodes CAWNSDGYSNQPQHF. The J gene is TRBJ1-5, the V gene TRBV30; D is ambiguous. The V gene's germline CDR1 is GTSNPN and CDR2 SVGIG (reference sequence). The CDR3 is 15 residues long. The ends were cut back, 4 bases at V and 0 bases at J, with 13 bases in the middle.

CDR3 DNA sequence: TGTGCCAGCAGTTACTTGGAGCCTTTCGGGGAGCTGTTTTTT. Amino acids: CASSYLEPFGELFF. The chain combines TRBV6-5 with TRBJ2-2, with D unresolved. The CDR3 spans 14 residues. Deletions cut 1 base from V and 7 bases from J, with 10 bases between. Germline-derived CDR1 and CDR2 are MNHEY and SVGAGI.

The chain links TRBV5-1 to TRBJ2-2; no clear D gene. Germline assignment: CDR1 SGHRS and CDR2 YFSETQ. CDR3 length: 15 amino acids. The V and J ends lost 2 bases and 0 bases respectively, with 8 bases between them. The DNA of the CDR3 is TGCGCCAGCAGCTTTATAAAGGCGAACACCGGGGAGCTGTTTTTT. Encoded protein: CASSFIKANTGELFF.

The rearrangement joins TRBV5-1 to TRBJ1-1; no clear D gene. The V end lost 0 bases, the J end lost 0 bases, and 15 bases lay between the germline ends. The germline V gene encodes CDR1 SGHRS and CDR2 YFSETQ. There are 17 residues in the CDR3. The CDR3 loop reads CASSLATTGTLNTEAFF. CDR3 sequence (DNA): TGCGCCAGCAGCTTGGCTACTACCGGCACCTTGAACACTGAAGCTTTCTTT.

V is TRBV10-2 and J is TRBJ1-5; TRBD1 aligns across 10 bases. This CDR3 is built from 18 residues. V was pared by 5 bases and J by 3 bases, with 13 bases of the junction left unmatched. In germline, CDR1 is WSHSY, CDR2 SAAADI. The CDR3 coding sequence is TGCGCCAGCAGTTCCCAGGGGGTGGGACAGGGGCTCAATCAGCCCCAGCATTTT. Amino acid sequence: CASSSQGVGQGLNQPQHF.

The chain is built from TRBV5-5 and TRBJ1-2; D not resolved. The germline CDR1 and CDR2 sequences are SGHKS and YYEKEE (reference sequence). The CDR3 is made up of 13 amino acids. V lost 0 bases to trimming and J lost 12 bases, with 15 bases between them. In nucleotides, the CDR3 is TGTGCCAGCAGCTTGGTCGGCGGGTATCTGGACACCTTC. This encodes CASSLVGGYLDTF.